The clone carrying this T cell receptor (beta chain) was seen a few times. Cohort assignment relied on participant-reported clinical history. This CDR3 spans 15 amino acids. J was trimmed by 3 bases and V by 7 bases; bases with no gene match: 9. Germline-derived CDR1 and CDR2 are SGHDT and YYEEEE. Some clones are missing from TCRdb's copy, which holds only in-frame ones; the method was immunoSEQ multiplex PCR. Here the sample spans some 150,000 clones, around 80% being singletons. This specimen comes from a study of blood T cell repertoires in COVID-19. Sequencing used PBMCs or T cells enriched from blood (not recorded which). V and J are TRBV5-6 and TRBJ2-2; 7 positions match TRBD1. The clonotype was recovered from a woman aged 18-29 years who had been exposed to COVID-19. CDR3: CASHRGFRDTGELFF. DNA for the CDR3: TGTGCCAGCCACAGGGGTTTTCGAGACACCGGGGAGCTGTTTTTT.